Presented here are 10 T cell receptor beta chains from one specimen sequenced in a study of T cell changes during pregnancy in multiple sclerosis. Here immunoSEQ multiplex PCR was the method, and the copy in TCRdb shows in-frame clones only, minus some. This repertoire shows around 67,000 clones, approximately 87% found once; its top ten account for over 7.5%. Sample: peripheral blood, taken after pregnancy. These receptors came from a female donor in good health, enrolled as a control in a pregnancy study.

The chain joins TRBV4-1 to TRBJ2-3, with TRBD2 matching over 8 bases. The trim removed 0 bases at V and 9 bases at J, leaving 11 bases unmatched. The CDR3 sequence is 16 residues long. In germline, CDR1 is MGHRA, CDR2 YSYEKL. Here the CDR3 reads CASSQDGGAGVETQYF. The CDR3 DNA sequence: TGCGCCAGCAGCCAAGATGGTGGAGCGGGGGTGGAGACGCAGTATTTT.

This clone showed up just a few times. J is TRBJ1-2 and V is TRBV30, with TRBD1 matching over 7 bases. Germline V gives CDR1 GTSNPN, CDR2 SVGIG (reference sequence). The CDR3 has 14 amino acids. J gave up 4 bases and V 0 bases, and 5 bases lay outside the gene matches. The CDR3 protein is CAWSVRGTAYGYTF. In DNA form, the CDR3 reads TGTGCCTGGAGTGTAAGGGGGACAGCCTATGGCTACACCTTC.

CDR3 protein: CASLPTSGGLPYF. DNA for the CDR3: TGTGCCAGCCTCCCGACTAGCGGGGGGCTCCCGTACTTC. This chain links TRBV11-2 with TRBJ2-5; 13 nucleotides match TRBD2. Germline CDR1 reads SGHAT; CDR2 reads FQNNGV. This CDR3 comprises 13 residues. V lost 8 bases and J lost 13; bases outside the gene matches: 10.

This CDR3 is CASSYTGDEQFF. The CDR3 nucleotides read TGTGCCAGCAGCTACACAGGGGATGAGCAGTTCTTC. The chain has TRBV5-6 and TRBJ2-1; 7 bases fit TRBD1. The V gene end was trimmed by 3 bases and the J gene end by 8 bases; junction bases not matched to a gene: 2. The germline gives CDR1 SGHDT, CDR2 YYEEEE. The CDR3 loop spans 12 amino acids.

The chain joins TRBV29-1 to TRBJ2-1, with TRBD2 matching 9 bases. CDR1 is SQVTM, CDR2 ANQGSEA, per germline. CDR3 length: 16 residues. V dropped 4 bases and J dropped 5; count of bases not matched to a gene: 12. The CDR3 protein is CSVVRAGTSSNNEQFF. For the CDR3, the DNA is TGCAGCGTTGTCCGTGCCGGGACTAGCAGCAACAATGAGCAGTTCTTC.

The chain recombines TRBV5-6 with TRBJ2-2; 8 positions match TRBD2. The CDR3 is made up of 19 amino acids. Germline CDR1 reads SGHDT; CDR2 reads YYEEEE. V was pared by 0 bases and J by 2 bases, with 12 bases of the junction left unmatched. For the CDR3, the DNA is TGTGCCAGCAGCTTGGACGGTGCGCTGACTAGCGTTAACACCGGGGAGCTGTTTTTT. The encoded protein is CASSLDGALTSVNTGELFF.

In its sample, this clone was seen a few times. The V call is TRBV12-5, the J call TRBJ1-2, with D possibly TRBD1 on 6 matching bases. Germline V gene data show CDR1 as LGHNT and CDR2 as FRNRAP. This CDR3 contains 13 residues. Trimming pared 3 bases from V and 8 bases from J, leaving 13 bases between. CDR3 in DNA: TGTGCTAGTGGTTTACTGACAGGACAAGGCTACACCTTC. This translates into CASGLLTGQGYTF.

V usage is TRBV19 and J usage is TRBJ1-5; tentatively, D is TRBD1 (6 bases). The CDR3 loop spans 15 amino acids. Germline V gives CDR1 LNHDA, CDR2 SQIVND (reference sequence). Trimming removed 6 bases at V and 0 bases at J, with 12 bases between. In nucleotides, the CDR3 is TGTGCCAGTAGCCCTGGGACACCTAGCAATCAGCCCCAGCATTTT. This encodes CASSPGTPSNQPQHF.

This clone was seen more than once but under ten times. The J gene is TRBJ2-2, the V gene TRBV4-3; D remains ambiguous. This CDR3 is built from 14 residues. The germline V gene has CDR1 LGHNA and CDR2 YSLEER. V lost 3 bases to trimming and J lost 4 bases, with 9 bases between them. CDR3 protein: CASSHSSITGELFF. CDR3 bases: TGCGCCAGCAGCCATTCTAGTATCACCGGGGAGCTGTTTTTT.

The chain carries TRBV4-1 and TRBJ1-3; no reliable D call. The CDR3 consists of 17 residues. V was cut by 4 bases and J by 0 bases, with 16 bases left in between. Germline loops: CDR1 MGHRA, CDR2 YSYEKL. CDR3 amino acids: CASSLDRVGSSGNTIYF. The CDR3 DNA sequence: TGCGCCAGCAGCCTCGACCGGGTCGGCAGCTCTGGAAACACCATATATTTT.